Presented here are 28 T cell receptor beta chains from one specimen sequenced in a study of cytomegalovirus exposure and HLA in healthy donors. Clones were read by immunoSEQ multiplex PCR, and TCRdb kept only the in-frame ones, dropping some. Of some 250,000 clones detected, around 87% appear once; the ten largest clones hold 0.95% to 1.5%. Sequencing was carried out using PBMCs. The source of these receptors is a woman aged 30 to 39 in good health and CMV-seropositive.

This chain joins TRBV6-5 and TRBJ1-2; 7 nucleotides line up with TRBD1. The junction had 4 bases not matched to a gene; V was cut back by 4 bases and J by 5 bases. The CDR3 covers 13 residues. Germline V gene sequence: CDR1 MNHEY, CDR2 SVGAGI. The CDR3 DNA reads as TGTGCCAGCAGTTCCCCAGGGGGTTATGGCTACACCTTC. Its protein product is CASSSPGGYGYTF.

J is TRBJ1-2 and V is TRBV18; D gene uncertain. The CDR3 extends over 18 amino acids. V was clipped by 2 bases and J by 4 bases, with 23 bases between them. Per germline, CDR1 KGHSH and CDR2 LQKENI. The CDR3 reads CASSPVASGNGVSYGYTF. DNA of the CDR3: TGTGCCAGCTCACCAGTGGCTTCGGGGAACGGGGTGAGCTATGGCTACACCTTC.

Written as DNA, the CDR3 is TGTGCCTGGAGTGTTGGGTCTCGACTAGCGGGAGGGGACCGCTCCTACGAGCAGTACTTC. Its translation is CAWSVGSRLAGGDRSYEQYF. The V and J genes are TRBV30 and TRBJ2-7; TRBD2 aligns across 14 bases. This CDR3 contains 20 residues. V lost 0 bases and J lost 0; bases outside the gene matches: 13. The V gene's germline CDR1 is GTSNPN and CDR2 SVGIG (reference sequence).

The chain employs TRBV19 and TRBJ2-7; D remains ambiguous. Germline V gene data show CDR1 as LNHDA and CDR2 as SQIVND (reference sequence). The V and J ends lost 4 bases and 5 bases respectively, with 18 bases between them. The CDR3 has 15 amino acids. CDR3 region: CASSRLPLEVHEQYF. CDR3 coding DNA: TGTGCCAGTAGTAGACTTCCATTAGAGGTCCACGAGCAGTACTTC.

The chain employs TRBV7-2 and TRBJ2-1, with a tentative D call TRBD1 (6 bases). V was clipped by 3 bases and J by 7 bases, with 10 bases between them. Looked up from germline, CDR1 is SGHTA and CDR2 is FQGNSA. The CDR3 covers 13 residues. CDR3 nucleotides: TGTGCCAGCAGCTTTTGGGACAATAATGAGCAGTTCTTC. Its translation is CASSFWDNNEQFF.

The CDR3 protein is CASSEGLVYEQYF. The DNA for the CDR3 is TGTGCCAGCAGTGAGGGACTAGTCTACGAGCAGTACTTC. This chain links TRBV6-1 with TRBJ2-7, with TRBD2 identical over 8 bases. V shed 3 bases, J shed 3 bases, and the junction held 1 base outside the gene matches. The CDR3 totals 13 residues. From germline, CDR1 is MNHNS and CDR2 SASEGT.

The chain carries TRBV19 and TRBJ1-1; TRBD1 might be the D (5 bases). This CDR3 contains 13 residues. With 3 bases removed from V and 6 bases from J, the gap between germline ends came to 11 bases. Germline V gene data show CDR1 as LNHDA and CDR2 as SQIVND (reference sequence). The CDR3 here is CASSIRDVAEAFF. In nucleotides, the CDR3 is TGTGCCAGTAGTATCAGGGATGTAGCTGAAGCTTTCTTT.

This chain joins TRBV28 and TRBJ2-1; D is possibly TRBD2 (6 bases). In germline, CDR1 is MDHEN, CDR2 SYDVKM. The CDR3 contains 15 residues. Trimming took 5 bases from V and 3 from J, leaving 14 bases between them. The CDR3 DNA sequence: TGTGCCAGCAGTGTTCGGATGCGGGACTACAATGAGCAGTTCTTC. It translates to CASSVRMRDYNEQFF.

This chain connects TRBV6-1 to TRBJ2-1; TRBD2 might be the D (5 bases). Trimming took off 9 bases at V and 5 bases at J, with 14 bases between the two ends. From germline, CDR1 is MNHNS and CDR2 SASEGT. The CDR3 covers 13 residues. The CDR3 reads CASGRTGNNEQFF. In DNA form, the CDR3 reads TGTGCCAGTGGTCGTACGGGGAACAATGAGCAGTTCTTC.

The rearrangement links TRBV10-3 to TRBJ2-5; a weak D match, TRBD2 (5 bases). Trimming took off 6 bases at V and 2 bases at J, with 10 bases between the two ends. Germline V CDR1 and CDR2: ENHRY, SYGVKD. The CDR3 extends over 13 amino acids. The chain's CDR3 is CAIRSGEQETQYF. CDR3 bases: TGTGCCATCAGATCCGGGGAACAAGAGACCCAGTACTTC.

This chain links TRBV27 with TRBJ1-4; 9 bases fit TRBD1. Per germline, CDR1 MNHEY and CDR2 SMNVEV (reference sequence). This CDR3 is 14 amino acids long. Losses at the gene ends were 6 bases for V and 8 bases for J; bases not matched to a gene: 7. The CDR3 loop is CASRVQGAREKLFF. CDR3 coding DNA: TGTGCCAGCAGAGTACAGGGGGCACGCGAAAAACTGTTTTTT.

The V and J genes are TRBV27 and TRBJ2-1, with TRBD2 as a possible D gene (5 bases). The CDR3 covers 13 residues. The germline V gene has CDR1 MNHEY and CDR2 SMNVEV (reference sequence). Trimming took 0 bases from V and 10 from J, leaving 10 bases between them. The CDR3, as DNA: TGTGCCAGCAGTTTATCAGGGTGGGAGGAGCAGTTCTTC. Protein: CASSLSGWEEQFF.

Only a few counts were recorded for this clone. This rearrangement joins TRBV16 to TRBJ2-7, with TRBD2 identical over 8 bases. The CDR3 has 15 residues. J lost 5 bases, V lost 0 bases, and 6 bases had no gene match. CDR1 and CDR2 from the germline V gene are KGHSY and FQNENV. CDR3 nucleotide sequence: TGTGCCAGCAGCCAATCGATAGCGGGAACGAACGAGCAGTACTTC. It specifies CASSQSIAGTNEQYF.

This chain connects TRBV2 to TRBJ1-1; TRBD1 might be the D (5 bases). V gave up 2 bases and J gave up 1 base, with 20 bases separating them. Germline-derived CDR1 and CDR2 are SNHLY and FYNNEI. This CDR3 spans 18 amino acids. The CDR3 bases are TGTGCCAGCAGTGAACCTCGGGCAGGGCGTAATTCGAACACTGAAGCTTTCTTT. It specifies CASSEPRAGRNSNTEAFF.

The CDR3 region is CSVDRVRQETQYF. CDR3 coding DNA: TGCAGCGTCGACAGGGTTCGTCAAGAGACCCAGTACTTC. This chain uses TRBV29-1 with TRBJ2-5, with 7 bases identical to TRBD1. The V gene's germline CDR1 is SQVTM and CDR2 ANQGSEA. J gave up 2 bases and V 6 bases, and 6 bases lay outside the gene matches. This CDR3 region has 13 residues.

This clone was detected a few times. The chain uses TRBV7-6 and TRBJ2-4; 7 bases are a match to TRBD1. The length of the CDR3 is 13 residues. The V and J ends lost 5 bases and 8 bases, in that order; junction bases with no gene match: 6. Germline V gene sequence: CDR1 SGHVS, CDR2 FNYEAQ. The CDR3 is CASSPNRGDIQYF. The DNA for the CDR3 is TGTGCCAGCAGCCCAAACAGGGGAGACATTCAGTACTTC.

The CDR3 DNA follows: TGTGCCAGCACCACGCCTCGGACAGGGGGGAACATTCAGTACTTC. Translated, it gives CASTTPRTGGNIQYF. The chain is built from TRBV28 and TRBJ2-4, with 10 bases fitting TRBD1. V lost 7 bases and J lost 7; bases outside the gene matches: 10. The CDR3 extends over 15 amino acids. From germline, CDR1 is MDHEN and CDR2 SYDVKM. The variable domain in full, completed from reference TRBV28 and TRBJ2-4, reads DVKVTQSSRYLVKRTGEKVFLECVQDMDHENMFWYRQDPGLGLRLIYFSYDVKMKEKGDIPEGYSVSREKKERFSLILESASTNQTSMYLCASTTPRTGGNIQYFGAGTRLSVL.

J is TRBJ2-7 and V is TRBV9; D is uncertain. The germline V gene has CDR1 SGDLS and CDR2 YYNGEE. The V end lost 3 bases, the J end lost 0 bases, and 7 bases lay between the germline ends. The CDR3 is made up of 13 amino acids. CDR3 region: CASSGDSSYEQYF. DNA for the CDR3: TGTGCCAGCAGCGGAGACTCCTCCTACGAGCAGTACTTC.

The chain uses TRBV30 and TRBJ2-1, with TRBD2 matching over 7 bases. From germline, CDR1 is GTSNPN and CDR2 SVGIG (reference sequence). The CDR3 extends over 11 amino acids. The CDR3 DNA sequence: TGTTCAAGCGGGACCTACAATGAGCAGTTCTTC. Translation: CSSGTYNEQFF.

V is TRBV19 and J is TRBJ1-1; possible D gene TRBD1, 5 bases. Trimming pared 4 bases from V and 1 base from J, leaving 10 bases between. CDR3 length: 14 residues. CDR1 is LNHDA and CDR2 is SQIVND in the germline V gene (reference sequence). The CDR3 DNA reads TGTGCCAGTAGTAAGGGACTTCCGAACACTGAAGCTTTCTTT. Translation: CASSKGLPNTEAFF.

CDR3 bases: TGTGCCAGCAGTTTAAGTTTCCGGGAAAGCTCCTACGAGCAGTACTTC. It codes for CASSLSFRESSYEQYF. The rearrangement links TRBV27 to TRBJ2-7; a weak D match, TRBD2 (5 bases). Trimming shortened V by 2 bases and J by 0 bases, and 14 bases separated the two germline ends. CDR1 MNHEY and CDR2 SMNVEV come from the germline V gene (reference sequence). This CDR3 comprises 16 residues.

The J gene is TRBJ1-2, the V gene TRBV28; 8 bases are shared with TRBD1. The germline V gene has CDR1 MDHEN and CDR2 SYDVKM. The J segment lost 6 bases and the V segment lost 4 bases, leaving 13 bases of the junction unmatched. The CDR3 spans 16 residues. The CDR3 loop reads CASSSETGEVFNGYTF. Here the CDR3 DNA reads TGTGCCAGCAGTTCCGAGACAGGGGAGGTTTTCAATGGCTACACCTTC.

V is TRBV5-1 and J is TRBJ2-7; D perhaps matches TRBD2 (5 bases). The CDR3 runs 17 residues. Trimming took 0 bases from V and 5 from J, leaving 21 bases between them. Per the germline V gene, CDR1 is SGHRS and CDR2 is YFSETQ. The CDR3, as DNA: TGCGCCAGCAGCTTGGTTTTTGGGAACGGAGGTGTGCACGAGCAGTACTTC. Translated, it gives CASSLVFGNGGVHEQYF. The entire variable domain, with the rest obtained from reference TRBV5-1 and TRBJ2-7, is as follows: KAGVTQTPRYLIKTRGQQVTLSCSPISGHRSVSWYQQTPGQGLQFLFEYFSETQRNKGNFPGRFSGRQFSNSRSEMNVSTLELGDSALYLCASSLVFGNGGVHEQYFGPGTRLTVT.

The genes are TRBV7-9 and TRBJ1-4, with 8 bases aligning to TRBD1. The CDR3 has 14 amino acids. Germline assignment: CDR1 SEHNR and CDR2 FQNEAQ (reference sequence). V lost 5 bases to trimming and J lost 6 bases; unmatched junction nucleotides: 5. The CDR3: CASSLTGVYEKLFF. CDR3 bases: TGTGCCAGCAGCCTGACAGGGGTTTATGAAAAACTGTTTTTT.

The CDR3 loop reads CASSLGQGSPYEQYF. In nucleotides, the CDR3 is TGTGCCAGCAGCTTGGGACAGGGATCCCCCTACGAGCAGTACTTC. This chain links TRBV5-6 with TRBJ2-7; 7 bases are shared with TRBD1. The germline V gene has CDR1 SGHDT and CDR2 YYEEEE. V was clipped by 0 bases and J by 2 bases; unmatched bases: 5. The CDR3 consists of 15 residues.

This clone was observed a single time. The rearrangement joins TRBV7-9 to TRBJ2-5; 14 nucleotides agree with TRBD2. The germline V gene encodes CDR1 SEHNR and CDR2 FQNEAQ (reference sequence). V lost 1 base and J lost 2; bases outside the gene matches: 3. This CDR3 region has 17 residues. The CDR3 protein is CASSLGLAGGNQETQYF. CDR3 in DNA: TGTGCCAGCAGCTTAGGACTAGCGGGAGGGAATCAAGAGACCCAGTACTTC.

This clone was counted a single time. The chain carries TRBV6-1 and TRBJ2-7; 7 bases are a match to TRBD1. After removal of 2 bases from V and 1 base from J, the junction contained 14 bases not matched to a gene. Germline values: CDR1 MNHNS, CDR2 SASEGT. The CDR3 runs 18 residues. The CDR3 sequence: CASSERGRTGPNSYEQYF. Here the CDR3 DNA reads TGTGCCAGCAGTGAAAGAGGAAGGACAGGACCAAATTCCTACGAGCAGTACTTC.

This rearrangement joins TRBV6-1 to TRBJ2-7; D ambiguous. Between the trimmed V and J ends, which lost 7 bases and 9 bases, there was a span of 16 bases. Germline CDR1 is MNHNS and CDR2 is SASEGT. CDR3 length equals 12 residues. CDR3 coding DNA: TGTGCCAGCACCTCGGCCGAGCTAGGGCAGTACTTC. Translated, it gives CASTSAELGQYF.